This TCR beta chain emerged from a study of CD8+ T cells in alopecia areata. Study-level information: Tofacitinib administration to treated patients was oral, at 5 to 10 mg twice daily. Tofacitinib lasted 6 to 18 months, then 6 months off drug.

Study findings and constraints: Elevated clonality characterized lesional scalp relative to normal scalp, particularly in alopecia totalis/universalis.

cDNA reverse transcribed from extracted RNA served as the sequencing template. Profiled with immunoSEQ multiplex PCR; TCRdb holds only in-frame clones, not every one. The table lists fewer than 200,000 clones, around 64% of them singletons. Concerning this clone itself: Its antigen remains unknown.

The V and J ends lost 8 bases and 6 bases respectively, with 20 bases between them. The CDR3 covers 14 residues. The germline V gene has CDR1 MNHNS and CDR2 SASEGT. The sequence came from a human donor with alopecia areata. The rearrangement uses TRBV6-1 and TRBJ2-7; D is perhaps TRBD1 (6 bases). The input for sequencing was CD8+ T cells sorted from blood, taken at week 0. In DNA, the CDR3 is TGTGCCAGCGCCCTAGAACAGGGTGTAAGCGAGCAGTACTTC. This sequence encodes CASALEQGVSEQYF.